This is a list of T cell receptor beta chains from one sample in a study of vaccination effects on CD4 cells after COVID-19. Produced via immunoSEQ multiplex PCR; TCRdb's table is partial and in-frame only. Of some 20,000 clones in the sample, around 76% are singletons; the top ten hold about 9.7%. These TCRs are of unknown antigen specificity. The starting material was CD4+ T cells from PBMCs cultured with HCoV-229E spike peptides, obtained after COVID-19 vaccination. These receptors were collected from a human donor who received a COVID-19 vaccine. The CDR3 runs from the conserved cysteine through the conserved F or W. The D gene is left open where the match is weak. Where a row states a size, it is once, few, many or the class of an expanded clone; other rows omit it.

d_call: NA
j_call: TRBJ2-3
v_call: TRBV9
clone_size: NA
cdr3_nt: TGTGCCAGCAGCACCTGGACAGACACCACAGATACGCAGTATTTT
cdr3_aa: CASSTWTDTTDTQYF

d_call: NA
j_call: TRBJ1-2
v_call: TRBV14
clone_size: NA
cdr3_nt: TGTGCCAGCAGCCAAGATTTCGGTTATGGCTACACCTTC
cdr3_aa: CASSQDFGYGYTF

d_call: TRBD1
j_call: TRBJ1-2
v_call: TRBV3-1/TRBV3-2
clone_size: NA
cdr3_nt: TGTGCCAGCAGCCAAGTCAGCGGGACAGAGTACTATGGCTACACCTTC
cdr3_aa: CASSQVSGTEYYGYTF

d_call: TRBD2
j_call: TRBJ2-7
v_call: TRBV4-1
clone_size: NA
cdr3_nt: TGCGCCAGCAGCCTAGGACCCGGGACTAGCGGCTACGAGCAGTACTTC
cdr3_aa: CASSLGPGTSGYEQYF

d_call: NA
j_call: TRBJ2-7
v_call: TRBV10-1
clone_size: once
cdr3_nt: TGCGCCAGCAGTGAGTCCGGGGGAGGCGAGCAGTACTTC
cdr3_aa: CASSESGGGEQYF

d_call: TRBD1
j_call: TRBJ2-7
v_call: TRBV7-9
clone_size: NA
cdr3_nt: TGTGCCAGCAACCGCCTAGCCGGATTCATGGGACAGGGTAACGACGAGCAGTACTTC
cdr3_aa: CASNRLAGFMGQGNDEQYF

d_call: NA
j_call: TRBJ2-3
v_call: TRBV5-1
clone_size: NA
cdr3_nt: TGCGCCAGCAGCTCCGACAGGTCTATTATGGATACGCAGTATTTT
cdr3_aa: CASSSDRSIMDTQYF

d_call: TRBD2
j_call: TRBJ2-7
v_call: TRBV5-1
clone_size: NA
cdr3_nt: TGCGCCAGCAGCTTGTCCACTAGCGGGACCTACGAGCAGTACTTC
cdr3_aa: CASSLSTSGTYEQYF

d_call: TRBD1
j_call: TRBJ1-6
v_call: TRBV27
clone_size: few
cdr3_nt: TGTGCCAGCAGTGCGGACAGGGGCCCCTATTCACCCCTCCACTTT
cdr3_aa: CASSADRGPYSPLHF

d_call: NA
j_call: TRBJ1-5
v_call: TRBV12-3/TRBV12-4
clone_size: NA
cdr3_nt: TGTGCCAGCAGCTCAAGGGTCAATCAGCCCCAGCATTTT
cdr3_aa: CASSSRVNQPQHF

d_call: NA
j_call: TRBJ2-3
v_call: TRBV19
clone_size: NA
cdr3_nt: TGTGCCAGTACCTCGGAGGGGACTTCTACGCAGTATTTT
cdr3_aa: CASTSEGTSTQYF

d_call: NA
j_call: TRBJ1-2
v_call: TRBV20-1
clone_size: NA
cdr3_nt: TGCAGTGCTAGTGGCGGGGGGGACTATGGCTACACCTTC
cdr3_aa: CSASGGGDYGYTF

d_call: NA
j_call: TRBJ1-5
v_call: TRBV30
clone_size: NA
cdr3_nt: TGTGCCTGGAGTGGAAGGGGTTTGGGTCAGCCCCAGCATTTT
cdr3_aa: CAWSGRGLGQPQHF

d_call: TRBD2
j_call: TRBJ2-1
v_call: TRBV18
clone_size: NA
cdr3_nt: TGTGCCAGCTCACCGGGGTTGGGGAGGGACAATGAGCAGTTCTTC
cdr3_aa: CASSPGLGRDNEQFF

d_call: TRBD1
j_call: TRBJ1-5
v_call: TRBV29-1
clone_size: NA
cdr3_nt: TGCAGCGTTAGACAGGGGGAACACCAGCCCCAGCATTTT
cdr3_aa: CSVRQGEHQPQHF

d_call: NA
j_call: TRBJ2-3
v_call: TRBV19
clone_size: NA
cdr3_nt: TGTGCCAGTAGTCAGGGTCCCAATACGCAGTATTTT
cdr3_aa: CASSQGPNTQYF

d_call: TRBD1
j_call: TRBJ1-3
v_call: TRBV7-8
clone_size: NA
cdr3_nt: TGTGCCAGCAGCTTGACAGGGATTATGGACACCATATATTTT
cdr3_aa: CASSLTGIMDTIYF

d_call: NA
j_call: TRBJ1-3
v_call: TRBV3-1/TRBV3-2
clone_size: NA
cdr3_nt: TGTGCCAGCAGCCAGGCTAACACTGGAAACACCATATATTTT
cdr3_aa: CASSQANTGNTIYF

d_call: NA
j_call: TRBJ2-7
v_call: TRBV6-5
clone_size: NA
cdr3_nt: TGTGCCAGCAGTCAGAATTGGGACACCTACGAGCAGTACTTC
cdr3_aa: CASSQNWDTYEQYF

d_call: NA
j_call: TRBJ1-2
v_call: TRBV7-9
clone_size: few
cdr3_nt: TGTGCCAGCAGCGATCGGCGTGGCTACACCTTC
cdr3_aa: CASSDRRGYTF

d_call: NA
j_call: TRBJ1-3
v_call: TRBV5-1
clone_size: NA
cdr3_nt: TGCGCCAGCAGCTTGGCCGGGAGCTCTGGAAACACCATATATTTT
cdr3_aa: CASSLAGSSGNTIYF

d_call: NA
j_call: TRBJ1-1
v_call: TRBV9
clone_size: few
cdr3_nt: TGTGCCAGCAGCGTATTCGGGGGGCGGAACACTGAAGCTTTCTTT
cdr3_aa: CASSVFGGRNTEAFF

d_call: NA
j_call: TRBJ2-7
v_call: TRBV6-1
clone_size: NA
cdr3_nt: TGTGCCAGCAGTGAAGGGACTGCTCCAACCTACGAGCAGTACTTC
cdr3_aa: CASSEGTAPTYEQYF

d_call: NA
j_call: TRBJ2-4
v_call: TRBV10-3
clone_size: NA
cdr3_nt: TGTGCCATCATGAGCCAGGGGGGAAACATTCAGTACTTC
cdr3_aa: CAIMSQGGNIQYF

d_call: TRBD1
j_call: TRBJ1-2
v_call: TRBV18
clone_size: NA
cdr3_nt: TGTGCCAGCTCACCGGACAGGGACTATGGCTACACCTTC
cdr3_aa: CASSPDRDYGYTF

d_call: TRBD2
j_call: TRBJ2-5
v_call: TRBV15
clone_size: NA
cdr3_nt: TGTGCCGCGGGGGGGGCCGCAGAGACCCAGTACTTC
cdr3_aa: CAAGGAAETQYF

d_call: NA
j_call: TRBJ2-1
v_call: TRBV30
clone_size: NA
cdr3_nt: TGTGCCTGGAGTGTAAAGAGTTTCGGGGGCTCCTACAATGAGCAGTTCTTC
cdr3_aa: CAWSVKSFGGSYNEQFF

d_call: NA
j_call: TRBJ2-6
v_call: TRBV12-5
clone_size: NA
cdr3_nt: TGTGCTAGTGGTTTAACCGGGACACCGAGCTCTGGGGCCAACGTCCTGACTTTC
cdr3_aa: CASGLTGTPSSGANVLTF